The entry below gives a single TCR beta chain sequence along with its context. The data derive from a study of blood T cell repertoires in COVID-19. Study in general: From T cells, B-cell-depleted T cells, or PBMCs came the material, which was cDNA or gDNA.

Per the original data handling: Using reference gene primer amplification, nucleated cell counts were estimated. Libraries were prepared by immunoSEQ multiplex PCR; TCRdb keeps only in-frame clonotypes and omits some of them. That table is the source of V, J and clone size, and D and trimming were worked out from the DNA. The sample records 250,000 to 400,000 clones, roughly 90% being singletons. The sequenced sample consisted of peripheral blood. This sequence originates from a woman aged 25 to 39 with COVID-19, enrolled during active disease.

CDR3: CASSQEQGNSPLHF. CDR3 DNA sequence: TGCGCCAGCAGCCAAGAACAGGGTAATTCACCCCTCCACTTT. This chain uses TRBV4-1 with TRBJ1-6, with a weak D call TRBD1 (6 bases). Germline V lookup: CDR1 MGHRA, CDR2 YSYEKL. With 0 bases removed from V and 6 bases from J, the gap between germline ends came to 6 bases. This CDR3 is 14 amino acids long.